The clone carrying this T cell receptor (beta chain) has only a few counts. This sample was taken from a study of spatial heterogeneity in lung cancer. Each CDR3 protein is one row after TCRdb ran MiXCR on the 5' RACE reads. Here the sample spans approximately 44,000 distinct CDR3 sequences, roughly 15% being singletons. V was pared by 3 bases and J by 1 base, with 8 bases between. CDR3 length: 13 amino acids. CDR1 is DFQATT and CDR2 is SNEGSKA in the germline V gene (reference sequence). Time point: sample taken at primary tumor resection. The authors sequenced whole RNA from tumor, nontumor lung or frozen PBMC without sorting.

The clonotype originates from a male donor with early-stage non-small cell lung cancer. The chain couples TRBV20-1 to TRBJ2-3; D call uncertain. The sequencing used PBMCs, collected at surgery. CDR3 DNA sequence: TGCAGTGCTAGGACGGCCGGCACAGATACGCAGTATTTT. Its translation: CSARTAGTDTQYF.